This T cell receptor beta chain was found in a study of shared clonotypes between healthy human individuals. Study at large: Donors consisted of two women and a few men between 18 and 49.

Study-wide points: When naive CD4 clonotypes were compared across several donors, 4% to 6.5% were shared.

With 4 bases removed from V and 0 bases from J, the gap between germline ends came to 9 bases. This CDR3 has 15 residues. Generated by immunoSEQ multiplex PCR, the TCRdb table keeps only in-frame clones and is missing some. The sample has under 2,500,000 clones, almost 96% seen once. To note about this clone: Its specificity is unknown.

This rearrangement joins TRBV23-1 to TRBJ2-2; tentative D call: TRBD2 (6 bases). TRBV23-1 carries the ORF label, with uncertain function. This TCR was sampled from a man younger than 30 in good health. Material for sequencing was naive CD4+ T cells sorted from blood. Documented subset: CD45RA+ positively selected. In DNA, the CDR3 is TGCGCCAGCAGTCGGAGGGGTCCGAACACCGGGGAGCTGTTTTTT. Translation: CASSRRGPNTGELFF.